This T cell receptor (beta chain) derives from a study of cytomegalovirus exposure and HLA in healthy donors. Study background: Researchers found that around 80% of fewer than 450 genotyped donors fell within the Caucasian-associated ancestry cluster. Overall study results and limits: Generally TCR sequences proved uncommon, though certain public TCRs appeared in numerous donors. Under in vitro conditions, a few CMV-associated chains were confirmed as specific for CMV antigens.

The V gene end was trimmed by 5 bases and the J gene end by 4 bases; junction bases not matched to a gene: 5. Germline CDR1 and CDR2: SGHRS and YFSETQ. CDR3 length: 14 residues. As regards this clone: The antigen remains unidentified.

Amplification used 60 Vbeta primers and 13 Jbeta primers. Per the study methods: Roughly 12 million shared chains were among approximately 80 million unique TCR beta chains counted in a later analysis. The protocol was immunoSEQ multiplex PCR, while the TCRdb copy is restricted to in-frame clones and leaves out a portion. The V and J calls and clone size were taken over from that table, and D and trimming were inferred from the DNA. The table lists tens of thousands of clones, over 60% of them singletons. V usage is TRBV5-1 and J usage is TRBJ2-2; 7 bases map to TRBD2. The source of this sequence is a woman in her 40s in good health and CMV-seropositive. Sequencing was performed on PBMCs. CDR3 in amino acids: CASSRGEFTGELFF. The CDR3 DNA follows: TGCGCCAGCAGTCGGGGGGAATTCACCGGGGAGCTGTTTTTT.